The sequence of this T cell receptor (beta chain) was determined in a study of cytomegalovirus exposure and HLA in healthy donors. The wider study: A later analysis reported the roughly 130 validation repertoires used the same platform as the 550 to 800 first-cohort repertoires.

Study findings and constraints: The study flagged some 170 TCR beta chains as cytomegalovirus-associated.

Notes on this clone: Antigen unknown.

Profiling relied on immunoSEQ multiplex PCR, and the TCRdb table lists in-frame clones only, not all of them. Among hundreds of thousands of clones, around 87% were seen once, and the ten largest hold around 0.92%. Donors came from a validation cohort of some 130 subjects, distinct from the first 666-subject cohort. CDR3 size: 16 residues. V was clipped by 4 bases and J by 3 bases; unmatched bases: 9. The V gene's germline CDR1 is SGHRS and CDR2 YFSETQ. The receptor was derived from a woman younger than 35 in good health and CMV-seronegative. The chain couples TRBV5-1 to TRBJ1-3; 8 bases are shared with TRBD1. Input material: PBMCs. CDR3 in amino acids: CASSGGTGPYGNTIYF. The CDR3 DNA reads TGCGCCAGCAGCGGAGGGACAGGCCCTTATGGAAACACCATATATTTT.